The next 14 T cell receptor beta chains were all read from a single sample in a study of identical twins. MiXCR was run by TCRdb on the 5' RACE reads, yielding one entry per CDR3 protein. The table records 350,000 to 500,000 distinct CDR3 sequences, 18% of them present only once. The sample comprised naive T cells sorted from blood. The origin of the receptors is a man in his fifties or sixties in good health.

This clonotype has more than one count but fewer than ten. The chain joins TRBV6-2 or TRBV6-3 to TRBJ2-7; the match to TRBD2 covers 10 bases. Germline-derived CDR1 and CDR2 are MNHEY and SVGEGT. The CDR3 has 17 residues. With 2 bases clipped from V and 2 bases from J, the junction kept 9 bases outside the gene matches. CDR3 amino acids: CASSYRSSGSSPYEQYF. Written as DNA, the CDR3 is TGTGCCAGCAGTTACCGTTCTAGCGGGAGTTCGCCCTACGAGCAGTACTTC.

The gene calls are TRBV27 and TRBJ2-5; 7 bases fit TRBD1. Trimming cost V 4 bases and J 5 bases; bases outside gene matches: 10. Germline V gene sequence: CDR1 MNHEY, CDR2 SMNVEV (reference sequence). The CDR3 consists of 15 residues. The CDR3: CASSSLRGSWETQYF. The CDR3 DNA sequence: TGTGCCAGCAGTTCACTCAGGGGGAGTTGGGAGACCCAGTACTTC.

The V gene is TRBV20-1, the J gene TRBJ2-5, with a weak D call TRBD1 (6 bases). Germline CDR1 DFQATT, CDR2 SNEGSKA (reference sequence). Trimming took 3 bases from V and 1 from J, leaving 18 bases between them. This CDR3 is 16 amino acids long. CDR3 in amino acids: CSASRTNGQIQETQYF. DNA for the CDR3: TGCAGTGCTAGCAGAACGAATGGACAGATCCAAGAGACCCAGTACTTC.

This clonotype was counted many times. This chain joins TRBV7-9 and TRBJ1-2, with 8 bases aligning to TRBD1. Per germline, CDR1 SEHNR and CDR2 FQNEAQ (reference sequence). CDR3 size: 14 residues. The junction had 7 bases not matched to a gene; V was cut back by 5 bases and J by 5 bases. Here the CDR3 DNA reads TGTGCCAGCAGCCCCGGAGGGACAGGTTATGGCTACACCTTC. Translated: CASSPGGTGYGYTF. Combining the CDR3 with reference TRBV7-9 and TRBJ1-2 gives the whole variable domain DTGVSQNPRHKITKRGQNVTFRCDPISEHNRLYWYRQTLGQGPEFLTYFQNEAQLEKSRLLSDRFSAERPKGSFSTLEIQRTEQGDSAMYLCASSPGGTGYGYTFGSGTRLTVV.

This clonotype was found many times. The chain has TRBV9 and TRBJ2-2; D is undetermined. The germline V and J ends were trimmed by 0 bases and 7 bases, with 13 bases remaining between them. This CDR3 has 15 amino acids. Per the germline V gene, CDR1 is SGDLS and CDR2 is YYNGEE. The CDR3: CASSVEVAVGGELFF. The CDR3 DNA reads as TGTGCCAGCAGCGTAGAGGTGGCGGTGGGCGGGGAGCTGTTTTTT.

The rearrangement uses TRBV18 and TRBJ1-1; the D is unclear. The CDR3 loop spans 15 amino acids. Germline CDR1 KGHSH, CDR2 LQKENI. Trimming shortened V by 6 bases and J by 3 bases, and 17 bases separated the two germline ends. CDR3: CASSAYSGEYTEAFF. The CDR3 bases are TGTGCCAGCTCCGCCTACTCCGGGGAGTACACTGAAGCTTTCTTT. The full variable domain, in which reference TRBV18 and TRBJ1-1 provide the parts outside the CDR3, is NAGVMQNPRHLVRRRGQEARLRCSPMKGHSHVYWYRQLPEEGLKFMVYLQKENIIDESGMPKERFSAEFPKEGPSILRIQQVVRGDSAAYFCASSAYSGEYTEAFFGQGTRLTVV.

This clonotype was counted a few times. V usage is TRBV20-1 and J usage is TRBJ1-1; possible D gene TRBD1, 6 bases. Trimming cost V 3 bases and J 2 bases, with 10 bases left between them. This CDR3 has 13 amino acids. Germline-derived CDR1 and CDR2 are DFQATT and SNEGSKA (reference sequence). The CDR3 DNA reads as TGCAGTGCTAGGGACAGCCGTAACACTGAAGCTTTCTTT. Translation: CSARDSRNTEAFF.

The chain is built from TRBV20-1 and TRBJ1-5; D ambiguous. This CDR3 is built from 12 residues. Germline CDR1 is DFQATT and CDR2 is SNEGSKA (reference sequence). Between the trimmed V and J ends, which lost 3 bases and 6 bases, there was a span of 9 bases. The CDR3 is CSASSPAQPQHF. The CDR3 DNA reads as TGCAGTGCTAGTTCTCCCGCTCAGCCCCAGCATTTT.

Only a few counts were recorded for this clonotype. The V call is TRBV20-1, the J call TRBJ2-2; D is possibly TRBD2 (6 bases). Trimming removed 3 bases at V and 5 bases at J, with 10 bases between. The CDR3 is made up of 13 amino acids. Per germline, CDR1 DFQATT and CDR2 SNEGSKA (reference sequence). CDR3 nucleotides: TGCAGTGCTAGGGACTACGTAACCGGGGAGCTGTTTTTT. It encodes CSARDYVTGELFF.

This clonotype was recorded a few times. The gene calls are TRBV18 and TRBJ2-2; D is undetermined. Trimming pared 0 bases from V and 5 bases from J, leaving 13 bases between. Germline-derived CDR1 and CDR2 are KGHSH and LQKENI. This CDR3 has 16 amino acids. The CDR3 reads CASSPPSSPRTGELFF. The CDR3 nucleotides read TGTGCCAGCTCACCACCGAGCTCCCCGAGGACCGGGGAGCTGTTTTTT.

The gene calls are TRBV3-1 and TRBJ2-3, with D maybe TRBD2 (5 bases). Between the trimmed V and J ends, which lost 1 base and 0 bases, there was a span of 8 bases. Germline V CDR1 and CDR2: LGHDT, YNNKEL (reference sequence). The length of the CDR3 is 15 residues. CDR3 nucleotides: TGTGCCAGCAGCCAAGCCCTAGCCAGCACAGATACGCAGTATTTT. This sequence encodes CASSQALASTDTQYF.

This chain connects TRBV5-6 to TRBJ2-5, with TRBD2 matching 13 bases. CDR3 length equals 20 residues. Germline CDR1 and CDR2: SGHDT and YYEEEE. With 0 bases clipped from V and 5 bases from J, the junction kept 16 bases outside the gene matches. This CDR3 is CASSLALGLAGASLGETQYF. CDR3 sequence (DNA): TGTGCCAGCAGCTTGGCCCTAGGACTAGCGGGGGCCTCACTAGGGGAGACCCAGTACTTC.

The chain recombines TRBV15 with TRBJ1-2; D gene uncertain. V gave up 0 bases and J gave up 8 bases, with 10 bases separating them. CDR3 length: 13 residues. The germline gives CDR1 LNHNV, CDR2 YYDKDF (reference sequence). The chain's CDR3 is CATSRDRVGGYTF. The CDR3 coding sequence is TGTGCCACCAGCAGAGATCGGGTTGGGGGCTACACCTTC.

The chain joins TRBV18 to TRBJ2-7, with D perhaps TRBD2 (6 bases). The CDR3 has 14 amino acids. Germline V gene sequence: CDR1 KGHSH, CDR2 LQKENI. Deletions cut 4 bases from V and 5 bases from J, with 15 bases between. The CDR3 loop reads CASSRSGGMNEQYF. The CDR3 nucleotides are TGTGCCAGCTCACGATCCGGGGGTATGAACGAGCAGTACTTC.